This record concerns one T cell receptor (beta chain) sequence. The table lists this clone with a few counts. Its binding antigen is unknown. Base qualities are not at hand, and no much larger clone is one base apart. The cohort comprised fewer than 700 healthy bone marrow donors. At the time of sampling, all cohort members were nominally healthy, though unrecorded immune exposures were likely present. The donor was CMV seronegative and belonged to the group of under 400 seronegative cohort members. Every donor gave a peripheral blood sample, and the peripheral blood mononuclear cells from that sample were used for TCR beta sequencing. Genomic DNA was extracted from the blood cell samples with the Qiagen DNeasy Blood Extraction Kit. This record comes from a study of cytomegalovirus exposure and HLA in healthy donors (dated by TCRdb to between 2016 and 2019). The study in broad terms: An earlier analysis of 587 of the donors reported roughly 270 Gb of sequence data and 117 million unique TCR beta sequences from roughly 200 million T cells. In addition to the first cohort of 500 to 850 subjects, a separate validation cohort of approximately 120 different subjects was used. Donor age, sex, ethnicity and CMV serostatus were collected together with the repertoire data. A later analysis re-examined previously published TCR beta repertoires from 500 to 700 donors and added high-resolution HLA genotyping to investigate patterns of TCR occurrence. Genome-wide SNP genotypes for about 65% of the 666 donors were used in a later genetic analysis, which treated that subset as a discovery cohort. About 300 gigabases of sequencing data and around 80 million unique TCR sequences made up an early release that covered several hundred HLA-typed donors. The number of typed donors differed by locus: 629-630 for A, B, C, DRB1 and DQB1; roughly 510 for DQA1; 606 for DPA1; and roughly 450 for DPB1. Both class I and class II loci were covered by HLA typing, at four-digit resolution. The study aimed to test whether cataloging public T cell receptors could reveal signatures of past pathogen exposure. An earlier analysis of approximately 640 of the donors applied high-throughput TCR beta sequencing to assess whether each TCR beta V gene segment acted as functional or pseudogenic. Across approximately 420 genotyped donors of the cohort, an average of about 250,000 unique TCR beta nucleotide sequences per donor were sequenced, and roughly 20% of those sequences were non-productive. Of the roughly 410 genotyped donors, 81% were placed in the genetic ancestry cluster associated with self-reported Caucasian donors. The study profiled the T cell repertoires of under 850 subjects by immunosequencing and related them to cytomegalovirus serostatus. All discovery cohort repertoires had been generated on a single sequencing platform. The study combined high-throughput TCR immunosequencing, statistical association of individual TCRs with disease status, and machine learning to predict cytomegalovirus infection status. Several DR-DQ haplotypes were handled as single units for association and clustering because linkage in the cohort was strong. Rather than using new phenotypic data, the later analysis identified candidate immune exposures from TCR beta sequences and from how often those sequences occurred across donors. General findings and caveats noted by the study authors: A further reported finding was that TCR beta sequences accurately predicted the HLA-A and HLA-B alleles for most subjects in the first cohort. It was suggested by the authors that the approach could potentially be generalized to other disease states and immunological phenotypes. While some public TCRs were present in many individuals, most TCR sequences turned up only very rarely across donors. Some IMGT-functional V segments, including TRBV6-2 and TRBV6-3, could not be told apart with the 87-base-pair reads, so those segments were excluded. A later analysis found that TCR association rates varied across HLA loci, with DRB1 alleles showing the most associated TCRs and HLA-C alleles the fewest. In a later genetic analysis, a missense DCLRE1C variant was associated with V-gene and J-gene trimming of TCR beta chains, and the association was replicated in an independent cohort. An earlier analysis of approximately 590 of the donors showed that most TCR beta V segments appeared in productive rearrangements either about 87% or about 30% of the time, which broadly matched IMGT annotations. Three of the identified cytomegalovirus-associated TCR beta chains were confirmed in vitro to be specific for cytomegalovirus antigens. In a later analysis, several top co-occurrence clusters were reported to appear linked to parvovirus B19, influenza, CMV and Epstein-Barr virus. A later genetic analysis reported fewer N-insertions in productive TCRs among donors in an Asian-associated ancestry cluster than the roughly 640-donor mean. In a later analysis, HLA-associated TCR beta chains were found to be more clonally expanded and to have lower generation probabilities than equally common non-associated chains. In the study, some 180 TCR beta chains were listed as associated with cytomegalovirus. In a later analysis, most CMV-associated TCR beta chains were found to appear HLA-restricted, with HLA associations seemingly driven largely by CMV exposure. This cohort had only TCR beta chains sequenced, and the lack of alpha or paired-chain data limited which features could be detected. Strong co-occurrence of HLA alleles, especially DR and DQ, made assigning TCR associations to individual alleles difficult. Because some donors lacked HLA typing at each locus, the association tests relied only on the typed subset. A cluster of highly shared sequence variants was judged likely to be a technical artifact of the sequencing pipeline. The only immune exposure information available for the cohort was CMV serostatus. At a false discovery rate of 0.05, a later analysis linked about 16,000 TCR beta sequences to specific HLA alleles. The classifier was reported to diagnose cytomegalovirus status with high specificity and sensitivity in both the original and validation cohorts. Roughly uniform sequencing depth across donors was assumed in presence/absence analyses, although this assumption may not hold. Correlated functional status among segregating V segments might be attributable to linkage disequilibrium, but an unknown experimental factor could not be ruled out. Because counts were too low, more than 15 rarely observed V segments, including chromosome 9 orphons, were excluded from the earlier analysis of some 590 of the donors.

Receptor libraries were prepared by the immunoSEQ multiplex PCR assay. A mixture of 60 forward primers for TCR Vbeta segments and 13 reverse primers for TCR Jbeta segments was used in the multiplex PCR. A multiplex PCR assay on genomic DNA amplified the CDR3 region of rearranged TCR beta genes. On the Illumina HiSeq System, the amplified TCR beta libraries were sequenced as 87-base-pair reads. For the original study's pipeline: A later analysis counted about 80 million unique TCR beta chains across the approximately 700 repertoires, and some 12 million of these chains were shared by at least two donors. To remove PCR and sequencing errors, raw reads were error-corrected and collapsed into unique sequences using a nearest-neighbor algorithm that merged closely related sequences. V, D and J gene segments were assigned by aligning CDR3 sequences to IMGT reference sequences. For a sequence to be retained, at least a six-nucleotide match to both a V gene segment and a J gene segment was required. Rearrangements were called productive when the CDR3 lacked stop codons and stayed in frame with V and J; all others were non-productive. Following IMGT convention, CDR3 was defined as the stretch from the second conserved V-encoded cysteine up to the conserved J-encoded phenylalanine. The earlier analysis of some 580 of the donors excluded any sequence lacking an unambiguous match to a single V gene segment. An earlier analysis of 587 of the donors classified V segments as functional when productive rearrangements were above 56.7% and as segregating when the standard deviation between donors was above 5%. A statistical classification framework was built for diagnosing cytomegalovirus status from the catalog of TCR beta chain sequences. In a later analysis, TCR nucleotide sequences were compared against IMGT/GENE-DB human TR gene sequences so that V and J genes could be assigned. A later analysis assigned CDR3 sequences and most-parsimonious VDJ recombination scenarios with the TCRdist pipeline. A later analysis defined each TCR beta chain by its CDR3 amino acid sequence plus V-gene family, and excluded reads lacking a unique V-gene family. A later analysis removed several hundred highly shared, low-generation-probability nucleotide sequences to deal with suspected cross-contamination and a sequencing artifact. For each public chain, a later analysis derived a clonal expansion index from normalized ranks of inferred template counts within each repertoire. In a later analysis, generation probabilities were computed with a VDJ recombination model fitted to out-of-frame rearrangements, and the resulting probabilities were checked against IGoR. Hypergeometric tests were used in a later analysis to score TCR-TCR, TCR-HLA and TCR-CMV co-occurrence, with a repertoire-size bias correction applied to the TCR pairs. In a later analysis, false discovery rates were estimated by permuting HLA or CMV assignments 20 times. In a later analysis, co-occurring TCRs were grouped using DBSCAN, with TCRdist sequence similarity added in when clustering inside HLA-allele-positive subsets. Repertoires with fewer than 30,000 or more than 120,000 public chains, plus five repertoires with anomalous nucleotide sharing, were excluded from co-occurrence clustering. Imported from immuneACCESS, the table was reduced by TCRdb to in-frame sequences with V and J called. These copies leave out some clones; in studies compared against another copy, an unresolved V gene accounts for under half, and the cause of the remainder is not known. V and J calls and clone size are those listed in that table; D and trimming were worked out from the DNA. This sample gives 170,000 or so clones in total; 70% to 90% of them show up just once. Approximately 2% of the sample lies in the top ten.

V lost 1 base and J lost 2 bases; the stretch between them is 17 bases long. The CDR1 and CDR2 encoded by the germline V gene are SGHAT and FQNNGV. The CDR3, from cysteine to phenylalanine, totals 18 residues. The sequence is cut down to CDR3 DNA, 54 bases in frame from base 1. The specimen sequenced was PBMCs. Rearrangement joined TRBV11-2 to TRBJ1-4; TRBD1 is possibly the D segment (6 matching bases). This sequence was found in a woman aged 25-40 years in good health and CMV-seronegative. The DNA sequence is given as TGTGCCAGCAGCTTAGTTCCCCGAACAGGGAAGACTAATGAAAAACTGTTTTTT. Its protein product is CASSLVPRTGKTNEKLFF.